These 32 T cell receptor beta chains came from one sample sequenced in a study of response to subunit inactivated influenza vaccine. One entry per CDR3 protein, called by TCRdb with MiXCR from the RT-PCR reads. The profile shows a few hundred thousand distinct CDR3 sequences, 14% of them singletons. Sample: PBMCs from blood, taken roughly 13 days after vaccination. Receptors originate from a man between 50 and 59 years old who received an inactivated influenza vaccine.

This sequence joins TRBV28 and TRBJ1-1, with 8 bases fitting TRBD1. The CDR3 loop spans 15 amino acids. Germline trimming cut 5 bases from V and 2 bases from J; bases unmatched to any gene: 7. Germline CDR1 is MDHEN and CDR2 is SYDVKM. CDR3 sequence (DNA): TGTGCCAGCAGTGTTAACAGGGGGGACAACACTGAAGCTTTCTTT. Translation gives CASSVNRGDNTEAFF.

The CDR3 reads CASSFSLDSGYGYTF. In nucleotides, the CDR3 is TGCGCCAGCAGCTTTTCTCTGGACAGCGGCTATGGCTACACCTTC. This sequence joins TRBV5-1 and TRBJ1-2; maybe TRBD1 (6 bases). Germline values: CDR1 SGHRS, CDR2 YFSETQ. V was pared by 2 bases and J by 4 bases, with 15 bases between. The CDR3 consists of 15 residues.

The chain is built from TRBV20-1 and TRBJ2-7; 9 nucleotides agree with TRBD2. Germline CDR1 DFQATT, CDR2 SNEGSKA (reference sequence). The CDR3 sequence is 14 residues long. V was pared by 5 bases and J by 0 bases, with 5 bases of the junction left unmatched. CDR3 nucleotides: TGCAGTGCTCCCCTAGCGGGAAGCTCCTACGAGCAGTACTTC. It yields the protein CSAPLAGSSYEQYF.

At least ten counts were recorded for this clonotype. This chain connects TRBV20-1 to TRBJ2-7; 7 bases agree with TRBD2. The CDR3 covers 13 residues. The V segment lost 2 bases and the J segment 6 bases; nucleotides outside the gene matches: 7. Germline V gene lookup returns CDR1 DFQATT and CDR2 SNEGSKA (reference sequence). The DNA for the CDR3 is TGCAGTGCTAGATTATACACTAGCGTCGAGCAGTACTTC. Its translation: CSARLYTSVEQYF.

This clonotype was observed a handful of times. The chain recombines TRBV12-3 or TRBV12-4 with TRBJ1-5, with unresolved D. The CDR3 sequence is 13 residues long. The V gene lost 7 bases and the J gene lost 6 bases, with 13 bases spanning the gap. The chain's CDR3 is CASTGARSQPQHF. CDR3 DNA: TGTGCCAGCACGGGAGCCCGTAGTCAGCCCCAGCATTTT.

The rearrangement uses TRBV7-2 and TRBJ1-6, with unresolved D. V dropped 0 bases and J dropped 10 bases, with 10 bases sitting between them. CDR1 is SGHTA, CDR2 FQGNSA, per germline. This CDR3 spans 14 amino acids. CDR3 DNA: TGTGCCAGCAGCTTAGCGGAGTCCAGGTCACCCCTCCACTTT. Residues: CASSLAESRSPLHF.

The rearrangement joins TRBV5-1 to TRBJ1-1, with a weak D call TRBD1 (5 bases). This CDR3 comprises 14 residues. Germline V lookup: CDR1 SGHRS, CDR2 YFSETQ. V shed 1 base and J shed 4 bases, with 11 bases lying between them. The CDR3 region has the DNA TGCGCCAGCAGCTTGAGTTCTGGGGGCACTGAAGCTTTCTTT. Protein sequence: CASSLSSGGTEAFF.

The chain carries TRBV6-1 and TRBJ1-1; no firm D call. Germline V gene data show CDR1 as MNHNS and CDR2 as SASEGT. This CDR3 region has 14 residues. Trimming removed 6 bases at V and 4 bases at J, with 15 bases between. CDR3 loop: CASREVGGSTEAFF. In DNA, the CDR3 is TGTGCCAGCAGGGAGGTGGGCGGGAGCACTGAAGCTTTCTTT.

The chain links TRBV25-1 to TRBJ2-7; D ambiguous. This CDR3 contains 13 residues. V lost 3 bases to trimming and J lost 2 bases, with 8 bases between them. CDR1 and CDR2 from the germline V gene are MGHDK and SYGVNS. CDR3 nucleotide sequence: TGTGCCAGCAGTGAGCCTGGGGCCTACGAGCAGTACTTC. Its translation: CASSEPGAYEQYF.

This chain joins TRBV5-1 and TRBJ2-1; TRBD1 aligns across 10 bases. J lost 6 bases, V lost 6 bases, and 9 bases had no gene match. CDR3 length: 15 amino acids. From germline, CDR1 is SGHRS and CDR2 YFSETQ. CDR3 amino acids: CASTPGTGAPNEQFF. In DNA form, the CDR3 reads TGCGCCAGCACCCCGGGGACAGGGGCCCCCAATGAGCAGTTCTTC.

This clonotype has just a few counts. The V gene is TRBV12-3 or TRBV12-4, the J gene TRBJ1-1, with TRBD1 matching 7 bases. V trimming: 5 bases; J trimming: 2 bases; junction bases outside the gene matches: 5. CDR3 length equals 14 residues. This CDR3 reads CASSGTALNTEAFF. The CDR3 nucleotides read TGTGCCAGCAGTGGGACAGCTCTAAACACTGAAGCTTTCTTT.

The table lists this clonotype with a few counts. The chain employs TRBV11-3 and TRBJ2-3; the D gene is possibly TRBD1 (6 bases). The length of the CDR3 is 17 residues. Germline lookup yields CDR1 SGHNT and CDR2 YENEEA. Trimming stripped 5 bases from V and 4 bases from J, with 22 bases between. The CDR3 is CASSRQDSTAGADTQYF. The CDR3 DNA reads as TGTGCCAGCAGCCGACAAGACTCTACCGCAGGGGCAGATACGCAGTATTTT.

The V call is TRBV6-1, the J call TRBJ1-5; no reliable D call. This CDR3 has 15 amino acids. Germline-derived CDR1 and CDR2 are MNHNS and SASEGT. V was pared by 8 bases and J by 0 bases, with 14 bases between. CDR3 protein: CASRRKAYSNQPQHF. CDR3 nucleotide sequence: TGTGCCAGCCGACGAAAAGCTTATAGCAATCAGCCCCAGCATTTT.

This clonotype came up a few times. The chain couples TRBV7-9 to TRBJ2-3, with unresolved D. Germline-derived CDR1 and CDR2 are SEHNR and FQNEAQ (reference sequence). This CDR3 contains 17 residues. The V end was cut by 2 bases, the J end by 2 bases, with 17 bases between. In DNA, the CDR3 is TGTGCCAGCAGCTTATCTGGAATCGGAACCGACACAGATACGCAGTATTTT. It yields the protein CASSLSGIGTDTDTQYF.

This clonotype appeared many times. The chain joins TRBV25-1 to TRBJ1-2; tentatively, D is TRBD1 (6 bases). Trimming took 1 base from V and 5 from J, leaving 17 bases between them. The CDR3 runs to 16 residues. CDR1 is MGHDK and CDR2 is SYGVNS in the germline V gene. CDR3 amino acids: CASSEWEGQAIYGYTF. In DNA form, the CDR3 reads TGTGCCAGCAGTGAATGGGAGGGACAAGCTATATATGGCTACACCTTC.

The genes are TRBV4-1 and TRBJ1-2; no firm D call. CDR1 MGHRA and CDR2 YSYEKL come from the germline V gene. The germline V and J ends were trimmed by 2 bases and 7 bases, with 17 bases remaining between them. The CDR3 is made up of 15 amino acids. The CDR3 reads CASSQPYTNPSGYTF. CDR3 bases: TGCGCCAGCAGCCAACCGTACACTAACCCTTCTGGCTACACCTTC.

The CDR3 coding sequence is TGTGCCAGCAGTTTTCTCAGTAGCGGGAGATGGAATGAGCAGTTCTTC. It yields the protein CASSFLSSGRWNEQFF. The chain employs TRBV27 and TRBJ2-1, with 9 bases fitting TRBD2. The CDR3 covers 16 residues. The J segment lost 7 bases and the V segment lost 3 bases, leaving 10 bases of the junction unmatched. Per the germline V gene, CDR1 is MNHEY and CDR2 is SMNVEV (reference sequence).

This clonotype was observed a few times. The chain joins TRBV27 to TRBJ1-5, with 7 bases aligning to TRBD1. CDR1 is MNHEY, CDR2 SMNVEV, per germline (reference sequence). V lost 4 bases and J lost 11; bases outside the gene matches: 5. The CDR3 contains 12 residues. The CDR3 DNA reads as TGTGCCAGCAGTTCCGCCAGGGGGGCCCAGCATTTT. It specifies CASSSARGAQHF.

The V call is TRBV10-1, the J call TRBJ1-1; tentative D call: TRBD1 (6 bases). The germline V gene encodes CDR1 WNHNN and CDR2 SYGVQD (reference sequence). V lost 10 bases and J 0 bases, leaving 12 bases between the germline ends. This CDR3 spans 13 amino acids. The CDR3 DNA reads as TGCGCCACGCGACAGGACATGAACACTGAAGCTTTCTTT. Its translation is CATRQDMNTEAFF.

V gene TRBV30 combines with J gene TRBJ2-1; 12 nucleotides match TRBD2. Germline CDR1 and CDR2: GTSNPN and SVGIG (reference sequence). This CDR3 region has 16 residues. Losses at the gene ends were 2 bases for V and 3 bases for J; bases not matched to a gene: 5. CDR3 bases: TGTGCCTGGAGTTCACGGACTAGCGGGAACTACAATGAGCAGTTCTTC. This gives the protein CAWSSRTSGNYNEQFF.

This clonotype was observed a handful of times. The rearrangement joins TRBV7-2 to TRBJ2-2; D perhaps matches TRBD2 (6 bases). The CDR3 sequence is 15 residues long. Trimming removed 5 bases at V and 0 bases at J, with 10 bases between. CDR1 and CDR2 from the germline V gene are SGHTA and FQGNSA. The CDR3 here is CASSVSGANTGELFF. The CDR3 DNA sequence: TGTGCCAGCAGCGTTAGCGGAGCGAACACCGGGGAGCTGTTTTTT.

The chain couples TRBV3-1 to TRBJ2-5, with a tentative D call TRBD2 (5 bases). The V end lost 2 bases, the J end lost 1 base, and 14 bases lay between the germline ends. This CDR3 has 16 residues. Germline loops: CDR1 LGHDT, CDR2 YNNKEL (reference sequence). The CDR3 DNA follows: TGTGCCAGCAGCCAAACCCTGGACTGGATCCAAGAGACCCAGTACTTC. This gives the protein CASSQTLDWIQETQYF.

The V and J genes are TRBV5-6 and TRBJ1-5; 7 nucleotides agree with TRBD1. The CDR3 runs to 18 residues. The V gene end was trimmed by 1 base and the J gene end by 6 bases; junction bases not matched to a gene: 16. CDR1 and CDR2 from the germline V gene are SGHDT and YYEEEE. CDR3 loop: CASSLQGQSHPVGQPQHF. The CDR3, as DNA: TGTGCCAGCAGCTTGCAGGGACAGAGCCACCCGGTAGGTCAGCCCCAGCATTTT.

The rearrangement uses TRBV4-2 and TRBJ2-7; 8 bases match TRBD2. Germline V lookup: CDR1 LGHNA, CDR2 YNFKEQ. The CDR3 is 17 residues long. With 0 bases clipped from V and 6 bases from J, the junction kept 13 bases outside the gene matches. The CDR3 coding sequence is TGTGCCAGCAGCCAAGATTTTCGGGCTTGGACTAGCCTCGAGCAGTACTTC. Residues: CASSQDFRAWTSLEQYF.

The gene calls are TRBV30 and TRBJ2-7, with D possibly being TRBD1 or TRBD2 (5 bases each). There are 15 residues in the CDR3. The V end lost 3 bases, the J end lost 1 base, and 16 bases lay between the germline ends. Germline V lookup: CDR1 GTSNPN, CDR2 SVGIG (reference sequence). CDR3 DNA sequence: TGTGCCTGGAGGGGCACCGGGACGCTATCCTACGAGCAGTACTTC. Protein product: CAWRGTGTLSYEQYF.

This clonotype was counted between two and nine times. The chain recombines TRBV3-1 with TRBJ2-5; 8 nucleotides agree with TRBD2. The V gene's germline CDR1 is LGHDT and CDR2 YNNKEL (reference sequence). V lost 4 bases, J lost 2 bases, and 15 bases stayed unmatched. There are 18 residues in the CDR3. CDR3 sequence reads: CASSPGVAGLKIQETQYF. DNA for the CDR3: TGTGCCAGCAGCCCCGGAGTAGCGGGACTAAAAATTCAAGAGACCCAGTACTTC.

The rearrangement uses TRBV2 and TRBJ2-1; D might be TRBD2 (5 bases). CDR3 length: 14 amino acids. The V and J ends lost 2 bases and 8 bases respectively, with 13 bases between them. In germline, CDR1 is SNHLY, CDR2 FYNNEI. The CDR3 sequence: CASSESRLSDEQFF. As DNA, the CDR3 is TGTGCCAGCAGTGAAAGTAGACTAAGCGATGAGCAGTTCTTC.

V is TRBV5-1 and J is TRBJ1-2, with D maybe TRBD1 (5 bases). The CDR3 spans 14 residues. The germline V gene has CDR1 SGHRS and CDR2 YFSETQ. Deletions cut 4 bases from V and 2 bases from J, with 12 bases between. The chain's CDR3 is CASSMTQENYGYTF. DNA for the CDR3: TGCGCCAGCAGCATGACACAGGAAAACTATGGCTACACCTTC.

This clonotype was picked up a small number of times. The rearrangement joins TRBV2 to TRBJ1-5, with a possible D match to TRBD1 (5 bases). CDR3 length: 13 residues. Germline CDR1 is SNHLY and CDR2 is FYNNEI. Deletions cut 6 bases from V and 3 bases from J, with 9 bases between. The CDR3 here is CASSQGTNQPQHF. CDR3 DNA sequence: TGTGCCAGCAGCCAGGGTACCAATCAGCCCCAGCATTTT.

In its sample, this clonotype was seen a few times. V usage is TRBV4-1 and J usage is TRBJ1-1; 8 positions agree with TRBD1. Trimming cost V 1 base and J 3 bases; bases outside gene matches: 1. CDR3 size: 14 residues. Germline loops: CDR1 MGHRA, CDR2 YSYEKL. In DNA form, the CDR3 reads TGCGCCAGCAGCCAAGGACAGGGGTACACTGAAGCTTTCTTT. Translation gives CASSQGQGYTEAFF.

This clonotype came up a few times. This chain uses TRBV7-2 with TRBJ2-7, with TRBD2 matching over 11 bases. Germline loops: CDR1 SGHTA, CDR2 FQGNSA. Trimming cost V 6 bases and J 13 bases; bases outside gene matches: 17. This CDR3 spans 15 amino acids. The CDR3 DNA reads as TGTGCCAGCAGTAAGATAGCGGGAGGGAGGTCCCCCCTCTACTTC. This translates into CASSKIAGGRSPLYF.

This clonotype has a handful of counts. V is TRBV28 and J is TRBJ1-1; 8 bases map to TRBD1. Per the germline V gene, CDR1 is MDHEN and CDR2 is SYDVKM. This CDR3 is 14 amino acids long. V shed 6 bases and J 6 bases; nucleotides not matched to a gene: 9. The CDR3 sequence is CASRVPRQGPEAFF. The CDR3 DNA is TGTGCCAGCAGGGTCCCGCGACAGGGGCCTGAAGCTTTCTTT.